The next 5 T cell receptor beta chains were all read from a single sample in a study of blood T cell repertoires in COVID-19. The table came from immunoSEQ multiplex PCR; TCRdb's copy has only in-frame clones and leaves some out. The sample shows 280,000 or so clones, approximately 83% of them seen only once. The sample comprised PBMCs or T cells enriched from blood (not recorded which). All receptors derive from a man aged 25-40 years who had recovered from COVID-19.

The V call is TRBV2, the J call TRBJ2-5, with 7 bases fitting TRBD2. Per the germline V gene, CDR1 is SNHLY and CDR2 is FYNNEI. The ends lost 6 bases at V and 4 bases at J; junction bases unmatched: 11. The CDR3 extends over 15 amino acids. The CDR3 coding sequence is TGTGCCAGCAGGACTTACGGGGGGTCGGGAGAGACCCAGTACTTC. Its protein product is CASRTYGGSGETQYF.

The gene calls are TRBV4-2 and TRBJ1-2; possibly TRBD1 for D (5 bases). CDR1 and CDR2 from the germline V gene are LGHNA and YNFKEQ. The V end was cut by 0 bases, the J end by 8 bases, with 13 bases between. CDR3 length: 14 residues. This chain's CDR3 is CASSQDEGQGGYTF. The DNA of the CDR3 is TGTGCCAGCAGCCAAGACGAAGGACAAGGAGGCTACACCTTC.

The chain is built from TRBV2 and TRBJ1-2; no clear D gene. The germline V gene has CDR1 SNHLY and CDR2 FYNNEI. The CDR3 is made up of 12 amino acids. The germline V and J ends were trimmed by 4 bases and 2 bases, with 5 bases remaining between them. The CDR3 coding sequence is TGTGCCAGCAGTGTTCTAAACTATGGCTACACCTTC. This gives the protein CASSVLNYGYTF.

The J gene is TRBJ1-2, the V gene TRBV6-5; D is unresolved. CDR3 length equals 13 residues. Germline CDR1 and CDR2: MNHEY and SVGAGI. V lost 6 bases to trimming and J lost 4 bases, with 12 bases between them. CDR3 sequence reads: CASRGDRSYGYTF. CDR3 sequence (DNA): TGTGCCAGCAGGGGAGACCGTTCCTATGGCTACACCTTC.

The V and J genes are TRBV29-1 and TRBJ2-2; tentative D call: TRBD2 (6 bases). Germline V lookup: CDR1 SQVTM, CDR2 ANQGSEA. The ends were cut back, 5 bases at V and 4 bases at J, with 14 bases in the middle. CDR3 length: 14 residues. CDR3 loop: CSVQGRDSTGELFF. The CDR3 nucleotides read TGCAGCGTTCAAGGGCGGGATAGCACCGGGGAGCTGTTTTTT.